One sample yielded the 2 T cell receptor beta chains listed below, sequenced in a study of human T cells and chemical hapten exposure. Noted time point: pre-sensitization, week 0. Treatment: therapeutic diphenylcyclopropenone sensitization with weekly scalp DPC. A single record per CDR3 protein comes from TCRdb applying MiXCR to the RACE reads. Here the sample spans 250,000 or so distinct CDR3 sequences, approximately 8.6% being singletons. The sequencing used whole blood, collected in connection with sensitization to the hapten diphenylcyclopropenone (DPC). The receptors originated from a woman aged 40 to 50 with alopecia areata. Some clones in this sample may be carry-over from other donors' samples.

This chain joins TRBV7-3 and TRBJ2-1; D could derive from TRBD1 or TRBD2 (5 bases each). V lost 2 bases to trimming and J lost 6 bases, with 11 bases between them. The CDR3 totals 14 residues. Germline assignment: CDR1 SGHTA and CDR2 FQGTGA. Written as DNA, the CDR3 is TGTGCCAGCAGCTTAGATGGGACCCTCAATGAGCAGTTCTTC. Residues: CASSLDGTLNEQFF.

The chain recombines TRBV24-1 with TRBJ2-1; no reliable D call. Germline V gene sequence: CDR1 KGHDR, CDR2 SFDVKD. CDR3 length: 14 residues. Trimming shortened V by 4 bases and J by 3 bases, and 9 bases separated the two germline ends. CDR3 protein: CATSETPYYNEQFF. The CDR3 region has the DNA TGTGCCACCAGTGAAACGCCATACTACAATGAGCAGTTCTTC.